One sample yielded the 13 T cell receptor beta chains listed below, sequenced in a study of T cells in Graves' hyperthyroidism and ophthalmopathy. RNA transcripts gave rise to amplified TCR beta CDR3 regions. Carried out on the TCR CDR3, a first-round RT-PCR used the HTBI primer set. Via MiXCR, TCRdb re-called the multiplex PCR reads, giving one row per CDR3 protein. The top ten hold under 15% of the sample, which has approximately 690,000 distinct CDR3 sequences, more than 14% seen once. Input material: blood. The receptor source for this set is a woman between 45 and 65 years old with Graves' ophthalmopathy.

This clonotype was detected a few times. This chain uses TRBV10-3 with TRBJ1-1; 12 nucleotides agree with TRBD1. This CDR3 has 14 amino acids. Unmatched junction bases numbered 10, after V lost 6 bases and J lost 11 bases. Germline CDR1 reads ENHRY; CDR2 reads SYGVKD. The CDR3 protein is CAIREGQGAMIAFF. Written as DNA, the CDR3 is TGTGCCATCAGGGAGGGACAGGGGGCGATGATTGCTTTCTTT.

This clonotype has a count of ten or more. The chain recombines TRBV27 with TRBJ1-1; TRBD1 aligns across 9 bases. Germline V lookup: CDR1 MNHEY, CDR2 SMNVEV (reference sequence). This CDR3 is built from 16 residues. Trimming cost V 3 bases and J 4 bases; bases outside gene matches: 9. The CDR3 loop reads CASSLVRDRDPTEAFF. The CDR3 DNA is TGTGCCAGCAGTTTGGTCCGGGACAGGGATCCCACTGAAGCTTTCTTT.

Turning to this clonotype: A much bigger clone sits one base away, suggesting this may be a read error. The CDR3 reads CASSLVAGVGGQYF. CDR3 in DNA: TGTGCCAGCAGTTTAGTGGCGGGGGTTGGCGGGCAGTACTTC. The J gene is TRBJ2-7, the V gene TRBV27; the match to TRBD2 covers 7 bases. The CDR3 spans 14 residues. The J segment lost 9 bases and the V segment lost 2 bases, leaving 10 bases of the junction unmatched. Germline-derived CDR1 and CDR2 are MNHEY and SMNVEV (reference sequence).

This chain uses TRBV6-2 or TRBV6-3 with TRBJ1-2, with D uncertain. CDR1 and CDR2 (germline): MNHEY, SVGEGT. The CDR3 is 15 amino acids. Trimming took 2 bases from V and 3 from J, leaving 13 bases between them. CDR3 sequence: CASSYPLPEDYGYTF. In DNA, the CDR3 is TGTGCCAGCAGTTACCCGCTCCCGGAGGACTATGGCTACACCTTC.

There are a few counts of this clonotype. The V and J genes are TRBV6-2 or TRBV6-3 and TRBJ2-1; TRBD2 matches at 9 bases. V was clipped by 6 bases and J by 6 bases; unmatched bases: 12. The CDR3 consists of 16 residues. Germline V CDR1 and CDR2: MNHEY, SVGEGT. CDR3 in DNA: TGTGCCAGCAGATTCATTAGCGGGAGCGCCGGCAATGAGCAGTTCTTC. Amino acid sequence: CASRFISGSAGNEQFF.

Many counts were recorded for this clonotype. V is TRBV11-3 and J is TRBJ2-2, with D hard to call. The CDR3 is 15 amino acids. Germline V gene data show CDR1 as SGHNT and CDR2 as YENEEA. Trimming took off 4 bases at V and 2 bases at J, with 11 bases between the two ends. For the CDR3, the DNA is TGTGCCAGCAGCTCCCCCGGAATTAACACCGGGGAGCTGTTTTTT. Its protein is CASSSPGINTGELFF.

Many counts were recorded for this clonotype. V usage is TRBV6-2 or TRBV6-3 and J usage is TRBJ2-1; 7 bases align to TRBD2. The V gene's germline CDR1 is MNHEY and CDR2 SVGEGT. This CDR3 region has 15 residues. Trimming at V came to 4 bases and at J to 0 bases, leaving 3 bases not matched to a gene. In DNA form, the CDR3 reads TGTGCCAGCAGTTGGACTAGACGCTCCTACAATGAGCAGTTCTTC. This translates into CASSWTRRSYNEQFF.

This clonotype has just a few counts. This rearrangement joins TRBV6-1 to TRBJ2-2; 7 bases are shared with TRBD1. The germline V gene has CDR1 MNHNS and CDR2 SASEGT. The CDR3 loop spans 15 amino acids. V shed 5 bases and J 4 bases; nucleotides not matched to a gene: 7. CDR3 sequence (DNA): TGTGCCAGCAGTTATACCAGGGGGACCACCGGGGAGCTGTTTTTT. Translating gives CASSYTRGTTGELFF.

This clonotype was seen ten or more times. J is TRBJ2-1 and V is TRBV20-1; 11 bases align to TRBD2. V was pared by 0 bases and J by 4 bases, with 5 bases of the junction left unmatched. Per germline, CDR1 DFQATT and CDR2 SNEGSKA (reference sequence). This CDR3 has 16 amino acids. The CDR3 loop reads CSARDYSGRGYNEQFF. As DNA, the CDR3 is TGCAGTGCTAGAGATTATAGCGGGAGGGGATACAATGAGCAGTTCTTC.

The table lists this clonotype with many counts. The J gene is TRBJ1-1, the V gene TRBV30; D ambiguous. The V and J ends lost 0 bases and 1 base respectively, with 15 bases between them. Per germline, CDR1 GTSNPN and CDR2 SVGIG (reference sequence). The length of the CDR3 is 16 residues. The CDR3 coding sequence is TGTGCCTGGAGTGTACTAACCAGACGGGCGAACACTGAAGCTTTCTTT. The encoded protein is CAWSVLTRRANTEAFF.

The chain carries TRBV6-4 and TRBJ2-1; 9 nucleotides agree with TRBD2. The V gene end was trimmed by 2 bases and the J gene end by 2 bases; junction bases not matched to a gene: 19. This CDR3 is built from 21 residues. Germline-derived CDR1 and CDR2 are MRHNA and SNTAGT. The CDR3 bases are TGTGCCAGCAGTGACGCGGCGGGAGGGCCCGCCACCTCCAAGACCTACAATGAGCAGTTCTTC. Protein product: CASSDAAGGPATSKTYNEQFF.

This clonotype was counted only a few times. The chain joins TRBV18 to TRBJ2-7; D uncertain. Germline V lookup: CDR1 KGHSH, CDR2 LQKENI. The V end lost 2 bases, the J end lost 3 bases, and 8 bases lay between the germline ends. The CDR3 extends over 13 amino acids. The CDR3 region is CASSPEAGYEQYF. The CDR3 DNA follows: TGTGCCAGCTCACCAGAGGCCGGCTACGAGCAGTACTTC.

This clonotype has only a few counts. CDR3 region: CASSVGTLAALKETQYF. The CDR3 DNA follows: TGTGCCAGCAGCGTAGGCACCCTAGCCGCACTAAAAGAGACCCAGTACTTC. This chain uses TRBV9 with TRBJ2-5; maybe TRBD2 (5 bases). CDR1 is SGDLS and CDR2 is YYNGEE in the germline V gene. Between the trimmed V and J ends, which lost 0 bases and 3 bases, there was a span of 18 bases. The CDR3 has 17 residues.